The 17 T cell receptor beta chains presented below share a single source sample, sequenced in a study of blood T cell repertoires in COVID-19. Produced via immunoSEQ multiplex PCR; TCRdb's table is partial and in-frame only. The data contain fewer than 110,000 clones, over 60% of them singletons. The sample was peripheral blood. The receptors derive from a man between 65 and 85 years old with acute or convalescent COVID-19.

The count of this clone is one. This chain links TRBV18 with TRBJ1-2; no clear D. Germline-derived CDR1 and CDR2 are KGHSH and LQKENI. V was cut by 5 bases and J by 7 bases, with 11 bases left in between. CDR3 length equals 12 residues. The CDR3 bases are TGTGCCAGCTCAGACGGGTCTAGTGGCTACACCTTC. The encoded protein is CASSDGSSGYTF.

The gene calls are TRBV18 and TRBJ2-2; 9 nucleotides agree with TRBD1. Germline V gives CDR1 KGHSH, CDR2 LQKENI. With V trimmed by 8 bases and J by 0 bases, 4 bases remained unmatched. The CDR3 runs to 15 residues. CDR3 sequence reads: CASPTGGSNTGELFF. Here the CDR3 DNA reads TGTGCCAGCCCGACAGGGGGATCGAACACCGGGGAGCTGTTTTTT.

The chain recombines TRBV9 with TRBJ2-1; 7 bases agree with TRBD1. Germline V CDR1 and CDR2: SGDLS, YYNGEE. Unmatched junction bases numbered 11, after V lost 0 bases and J lost 8 bases. The CDR3 covers 16 residues. The CDR3 nucleotides read TGTGCCAGCAGCGTAGCTGAGACAGGGAGAAGCGATGAGCAGTTCTTC. It translates to CASSVAETGRSDEQFF.

This clone has a handful of counts. The chain joins TRBV11-2 to TRBJ2-5; 7 nucleotides match TRBD1. After removal of 1 base from V and 5 bases from J, the junction contained 4 bases not matched to a gene. The CDR3 has 14 amino acids. Germline CDR1 SGHAT, CDR2 FQNNGV. CDR3 bases: TGTGCCAGCAGCTTAGGACAGGGTTTGGAGACCCAGTACTTC. This translates into CASSLGQGLETQYF.

The chain is built from TRBV4-1 and TRBJ2-3; TRBD2 aligns across 11 bases. The germline V gene has CDR1 MGHRA and CDR2 YSYEKL. The CDR3 is 14 residues long. J gave up 5 bases and V 9 bases, and 7 bases lay outside the gene matches. The DNA for the CDR3 is TGCGCCAGGGAAACTAGCGGGGGTATAGATACGCAGTATTTT. Its protein product is CARETSGGIDTQYF.

This chain connects TRBV5-1 to TRBJ2-3, with 7 bases fitting TRBD1. V lost 2 bases and J lost 4; bases outside the gene matches: 4. This CDR3 has 14 amino acids. Germline V lookup: CDR1 SGHRS, CDR2 YFSETQ. The CDR3 spells CASSFQTGSDTQYF. CDR3 DNA: TGCGCCAGCAGCTTTCAGACAGGGTCAGATACGCAGTATTTT.

The V and J genes are TRBV5-4 and TRBJ2-2; the D is unclear. The CDR3 loop spans 15 amino acids. Germline values: CDR1 SGHNT, CDR2 YYREEE (reference sequence). Deletions cut 3 bases from V and 4 bases from J, with 13 bases between. The CDR3 DNA reads TGTGCCAGCAGCTCGGCAGCGACTCCCACCGGGGAGCTGTTTTTT. Translated, it gives CASSSAATPTGELFF.

The genes are TRBV6-2 or TRBV6-3 and TRBJ2-1; TRBD2 matches at 13 bases. Trimming at V came to 2 bases and at J to 8 bases, leaving 6 bases not matched to a gene. CDR3 length equals 16 residues. The germline CDR1 and CDR2 sequences are MNHEY and SVGEGT. CDR3 residues: CASSYPTSGGSDEQFF. The DNA for the CDR3 is TGTGCCAGCAGTTACCCGACTAGCGGGGGGTCCGATGAGCAGTTCTTC.

This clone showed up just once. The chain employs TRBV2 and TRBJ1-2; D uncertain. V was shortened by 3 bases and J by 0 bases, with 8 bases between the two germline ends. Germline CDR1 SNHLY, CDR2 FYNNEI. The CDR3 runs to 14 residues. CDR3 residues: CASSDPVPNYGYTF. CDR3 nucleotides: TGTGCCAGCAGTGACCCGGTACCTAACTATGGCTACACCTTC.

The gene calls are TRBV4-3 and TRBJ2-2, with 9 bases fitting TRBD1. Losses at the gene ends were 1 base for V and 5 bases for J; bases not matched to a gene: 5. The CDR3 length is 16 residues. Germline V gives CDR1 LGHNA, CDR2 YSLEER. The CDR3 loop reads CASSQVETGGTGELFF. The DNA of the CDR3 is TGCGCCAGCAGCCAAGTGGAGACAGGGGGAACCGGGGAGCTGTTTTTT.

The J gene is TRBJ1-1, the V gene TRBV7-3; perhaps TRBD1 as D (5 bases). The V gene's germline CDR1 is SGHTA and CDR2 FQGTGA. Deletions cut 1 base from V and 0 bases from J, with 15 bases between. This CDR3 region has 17 residues. The CDR3 reads CASSLNPSREMNTEAFF. The CDR3 nucleotides are TGTGCCAGCAGCTTAAATCCTTCCAGGGAAATGAACACTGAAGCTTTCTTT.

The table lists this clone with a few counts. The chain uses TRBV27 and TRBJ1-6, with D uncertain. This CDR3 has 17 residues. V was clipped by 6 bases and J by 5 bases, with 20 bases between them. Per the germline V gene, CDR1 is MNHEY and CDR2 is SMNVEV (reference sequence). CDR3 DNA sequence: TGTGCCAGCAGCAAGTTGGGGAACAGAGGGAATAATTCACCCCTCCACTTT. It translates to CASSKLGNRGNNSPLHF.

The J gene is TRBJ1-1, the V gene TRBV5-4; no clear D. The CDR3 runs to 12 residues. CDR1 and CDR2 (germline): SGHNT, YYREEE (reference sequence). Trimming removed 0 bases from V and 7 bases from J, with 7 bases in between. CDR3 amino acids: CASSLDNLEAFF. DNA of the CDR3: TGTGCCAGCAGCTTGGACAACCTTGAAGCTTTCTTT.

The rearrangement uses TRBV14 and TRBJ2-2; no firm D call. The germline V and J ends were trimmed by 1 base and 4 bases, with 10 bases remaining between them. Germline V gene lookup returns CDR1 SGHDN and CDR2 FVKESK. The CDR3 covers 15 residues. The CDR3 DNA is TGTGCCAGCAGCCAAGTTGCCCGACTCACCGGGGAGCTGTTTTTT. Its translation: CASSQVARLTGELFF.

The V and J genes are TRBV6-5 and TRBJ2-1; D is possibly TRBD2 (5 bases). V was clipped by 6 bases and J by 8 bases, with 11 bases between them. Germline CDR1 MNHEY, CDR2 SVGAGI. CDR3 length equals 12 residues. The CDR3 DNA reads TGTGCCAGCAGAACGCGGGCGCATGAGCAGTTCTTC. This translates into CASRTRAHEQFF.

The chain recombines TRBV3-1 (or the pseudogene TRBV3-2) with TRBJ1-3, with D possibly being TRBD1 (5 bases). CDR1 is LGHDT, CDR2 YNNKEL, per germline (reference sequence). This CDR3 has 15 amino acids. Trimming removed 4 bases at V and 0 bases at J, with 10 bases between. The CDR3 DNA reads as TGTGCCAGCAGCCGGGGAGGGACCTCTGGAAACACCATATATTTT. It encodes CASSRGGTSGNTIYF.

The chain links TRBV19 to TRBJ1-3; TRBD1 matches at 7 bases. Germline assignment: CDR1 LNHDA and CDR2 SQIVND (reference sequence). The CDR3 consists of 15 residues. V gave up 3 bases and J gave up 5 bases; unmatched junction bases: 7. The CDR3 DNA reads as TGTGCCAGTAGTATTGACAGGGCGGATCGAAACACCATATATTTT. Protein sequence: CASSIDRADRNTIYF.